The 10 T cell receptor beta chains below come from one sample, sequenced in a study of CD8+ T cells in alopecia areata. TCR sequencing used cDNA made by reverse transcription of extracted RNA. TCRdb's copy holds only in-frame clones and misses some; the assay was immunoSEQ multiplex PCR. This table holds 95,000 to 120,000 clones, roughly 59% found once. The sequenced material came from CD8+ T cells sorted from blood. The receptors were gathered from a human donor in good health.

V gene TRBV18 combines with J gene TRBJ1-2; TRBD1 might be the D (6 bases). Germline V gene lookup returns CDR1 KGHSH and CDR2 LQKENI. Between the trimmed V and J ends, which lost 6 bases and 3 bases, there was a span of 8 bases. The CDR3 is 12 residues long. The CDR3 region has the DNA TGTGCCAGCTCCCCAGGGGACTATGGCTACACCTTC. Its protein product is CASSPGDYGYTF.

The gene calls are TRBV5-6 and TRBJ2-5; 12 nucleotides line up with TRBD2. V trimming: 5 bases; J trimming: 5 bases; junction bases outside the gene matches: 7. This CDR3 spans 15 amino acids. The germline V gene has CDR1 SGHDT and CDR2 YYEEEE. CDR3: CASSSTSGGWETQYF. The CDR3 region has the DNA TGTGCCAGCAGTTCGACTAGCGGGGGTTGGGAGACCCAGTACTTC.

The DNA of the CDR3 is TGTGCCAGCAATCTCGACTCGAACACTGAAGCTTTCTTT. It encodes CASNLDSNTEAFF. V usage is TRBV2 and J usage is TRBJ1-1, with D hard to call. CDR1 and CDR2 (germline): SNHLY, FYNNEI. CDR3 length equals 13 residues. The V end was cut by 7 bases, the J end by 1 base, with 10 bases between.

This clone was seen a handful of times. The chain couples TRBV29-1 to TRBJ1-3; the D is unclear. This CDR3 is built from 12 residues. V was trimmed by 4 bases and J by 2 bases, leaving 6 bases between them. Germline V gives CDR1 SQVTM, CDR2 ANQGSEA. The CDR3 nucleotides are TGCAGCGTTGTTATTACTGGAAACACCATATATTTT. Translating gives CSVVITGNTIYF.

The CDR3 reads CASSFAKGGTQYF. The CDR3, as DNA: TGTGCCAGCAGCTTCGCCAAGGGGGGGACCCAGTACTTC. V gene TRBV11-2 combines with J gene TRBJ2-5; tentatively, D is TRBD1 or TRBD2 (6 bases each). The CDR3 covers 13 residues. Germline assignment: CDR1 SGHAT and CDR2 FQNNGV. V was trimmed by 3 bases and J by 7 bases, leaving 12 bases between them.

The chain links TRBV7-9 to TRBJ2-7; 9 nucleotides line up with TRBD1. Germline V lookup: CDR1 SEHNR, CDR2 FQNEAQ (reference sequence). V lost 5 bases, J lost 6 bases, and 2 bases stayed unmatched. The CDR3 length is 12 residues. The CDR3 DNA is TGTGCCAGCAGCAGACAGGGGGGCGAGCAGTACTTC. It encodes CASSRQGGEQYF.

Here the CDR3 DNA reads TGTGCCAGCAGCCAAGATGGACCGTCTGGGGCCAACGTCCTGACTTTC. This codes for CASSQDGPSGANVLTF. The rearrangement joins TRBV7-9 to TRBJ2-6; D is undetermined. V lost 5 bases and J 1 base, leaving 12 bases between the germline ends. Germline assignment: CDR1 SEHNR and CDR2 FQNEAQ (reference sequence). This CDR3 comprises 16 residues.

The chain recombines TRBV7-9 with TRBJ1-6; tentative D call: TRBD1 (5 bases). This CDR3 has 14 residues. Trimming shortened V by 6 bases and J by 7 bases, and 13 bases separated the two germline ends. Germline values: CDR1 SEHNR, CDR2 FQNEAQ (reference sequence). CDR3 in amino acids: CASRADNGNSPLHF. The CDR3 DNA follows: TGTGCCAGCAGGGCGGACAACGGCAATTCACCCCTCCACTTT.

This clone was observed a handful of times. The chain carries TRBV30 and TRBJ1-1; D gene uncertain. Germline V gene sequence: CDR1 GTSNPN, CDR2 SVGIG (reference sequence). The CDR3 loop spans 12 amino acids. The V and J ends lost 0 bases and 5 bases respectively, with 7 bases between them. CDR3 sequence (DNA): TGTGCCTGGAGTGTAGACGGAACTGAAGCTTTCTTT. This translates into CAWSVDGTEAFF.

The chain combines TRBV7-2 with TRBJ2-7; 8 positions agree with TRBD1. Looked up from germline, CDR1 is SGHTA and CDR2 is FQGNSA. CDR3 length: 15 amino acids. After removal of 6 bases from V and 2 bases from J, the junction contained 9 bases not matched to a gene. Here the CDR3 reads CASRPLQGVTYEQYF. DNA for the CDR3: TGTGCCAGCAGGCCTCTACAGGGGGTAACCTACGAGCAGTACTTC.